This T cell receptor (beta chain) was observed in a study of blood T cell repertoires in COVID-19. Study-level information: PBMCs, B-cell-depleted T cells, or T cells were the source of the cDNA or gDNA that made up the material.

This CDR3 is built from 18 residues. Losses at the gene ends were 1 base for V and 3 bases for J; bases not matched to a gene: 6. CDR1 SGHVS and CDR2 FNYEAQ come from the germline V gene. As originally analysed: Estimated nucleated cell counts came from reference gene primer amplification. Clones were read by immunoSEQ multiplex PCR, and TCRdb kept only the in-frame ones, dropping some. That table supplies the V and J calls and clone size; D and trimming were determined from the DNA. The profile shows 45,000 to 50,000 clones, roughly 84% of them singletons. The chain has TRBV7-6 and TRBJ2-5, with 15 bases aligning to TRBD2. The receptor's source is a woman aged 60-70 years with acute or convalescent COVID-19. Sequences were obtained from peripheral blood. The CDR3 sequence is CASSLVAGTSGRKETQYF. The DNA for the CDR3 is TGTGCCAGCAGCTTAGTAGCGGGGACTAGCGGGAGGAAAGAGACCCAGTACTTC.